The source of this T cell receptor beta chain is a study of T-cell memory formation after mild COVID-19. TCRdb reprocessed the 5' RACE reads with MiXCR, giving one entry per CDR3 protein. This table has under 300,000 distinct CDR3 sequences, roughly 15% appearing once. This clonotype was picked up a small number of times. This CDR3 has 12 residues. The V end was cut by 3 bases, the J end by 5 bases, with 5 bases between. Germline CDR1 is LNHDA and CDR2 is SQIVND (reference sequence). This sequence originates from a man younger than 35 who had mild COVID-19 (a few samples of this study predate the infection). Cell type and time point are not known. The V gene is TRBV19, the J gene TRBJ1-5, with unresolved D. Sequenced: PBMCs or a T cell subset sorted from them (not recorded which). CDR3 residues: CASSIVDQPQHF. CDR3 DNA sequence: TGTGCCAGTAGTATTGTGGATCAGCCCCAGCATTTT.